This entry features one T cell receptor (beta chain) sequence. This receptor's antigen is unknown. No base quality information exists; no much larger clone differs at one position. Reading from cysteine to phenylalanine, the CDR3 counts 17 amino acids. Only the CDR3 portion is preserved as DNA: 51 bases, with reading frame beginning at the first base. As encoded in the germline V gene (reference sequence), CDR1 is DFQATT while CDR2 is SNEGSKA. From V the trimming removes 0 bases and from J it removes 0 bases, while the gene matches leave 9 bases of the junction unaccounted for. These data originate in a study of response to subunit inactivated influenza vaccine listed by TCRdb under 2018. For context, the study as a whole: Deep quantitative T cell receptor repertoire profiling was used in the study to track responses to a trivalent subunit inactivated influenza vaccine. General findings and caveats noted by the study authors: The authors proposed that each seasonal influenza vaccination may bring in only a limited number of new T cells.

The library was obtained by RT-PCR. TCRdb shows the sequencer as Illumina HiSeq 2500. The public reads were reanalyzed by TCRdb: fastp trimming at Q25, MiXCR alignment, in-frame beta chains only. Entries are consolidated by CDR3 protein sequence, retaining the most common genes and DNA. In this sample the table shows around 760,000 distinct CDR3 sequences, 14% of which occur a single time. Less than 9% of the sample belongs to the ten largest clones. This TCR came from a man aged 50 to 60 who received an inactivated influenza vaccine. Donor details come from another sample of the same person, matched by shared clones. The rearrangement joined TRBV20-1 to TRBJ2-3; TRBD1 aligns with 7 central bases. The material was PBMCs from blood, obtained about 14 days before vaccination. The nucleotide sequence reads TGCAGTGCTAGAGATGTCTCTCGGGGACAGAGCACAGATACGCAGTATTTT. It encodes CSARDVSRGQSTDTQYF.